This TCR beta chain is drawn from a study of Graves' ophthalmopathy and Graves' hyperthyroidism. Study-wide points: The model predicted ophthalmopathy progression with 60% to 71% sensitivity and under 75% specificity. The majority of expanded thyroid clonotypes above 0.001 frequency also occurred in blood.

Beta-chain TCR CDR3 regions were amplified from RNA transcripts. Investigators did first-round RT-PCR with HTBI primers, then second-round multiplex PCR. TCRdb re-analysed the multiplex PCR reads in MiXCR, keeping a single row per CDR3 protein. The sample consists of 200,000 to 300,000 distinct CDR3 sequences, around 50% of them appearing once. This clonotype was detected ten times or more. Its antigen is unknown. Lactation, pregnancy, uncontrolled infections and other autoimmune diseases were all grounds for excluding patients. The ends were cut back, 4 bases at V and 0 bases at J, with 9 bases in the middle. The germline V gene encodes CDR1 SQVTM and CDR2 ANQGSEA. This CDR3 spans 13 amino acids.

Specimen: peripheral blood. The clonotype was recovered from an adult man with Graves' ophthalmopathy. This chain connects TRBV29-1 to TRBJ1-2, with TRBD1 as a possible D gene (5 bases). CDR3 amino acids: CSVALGANYGYTF. For the CDR3, the DNA is TGCAGCGTTGCCCTAGGGGCTAACTATGGCTACACCTTC.